The 15 T cell receptor beta chains presented below share a single source sample, sequenced in a study of T cells in Graves' hyperthyroidism and ophthalmopathy. Researchers took RNA transcripts and amplified the TCR beta CDR3 regions from them. With the HTBI primer set, the TCR CDR3 went through a first round of RT-PCR. TCRdb analysed the multiplex PCR reads with MiXCR anew, one entry per CDR3 protein. This table holds 450,000 to 600,000 distinct CDR3 sequences, approximately 20% found once. Specimen: blood. The receptor source for this set is a man aged 35 to 55 with Graves' ophthalmopathy.

The table lists this clonotype with a few counts. This clone may be a read error of a much larger clone one base away. The chain combines TRBV10-3 with TRBJ2-3, with D uncertain. CDR1 ENHRY and CDR2 SYGVKD come from the germline V gene. CDR3 length: 12 residues. The V end lost 5 bases, the J end lost 0 bases, and 3 bases lay between the germline ends. CDR3 sequence: CAISTSTDTQYF. CDR3 sequence (DNA): TGTGCCATCAGTACGAGCACAGATACGCAGTATTTT.

The chain employs TRBV2 and TRBJ1-2; the D gene is possibly TRBD1 (6 bases). The germline V and J ends were trimmed by 7 bases and 4 bases, with 16 bases remaining between them. Per the germline V gene, CDR1 is SNHLY and CDR2 is FYNNEI. This CDR3 comprises 14 residues. DNA of the CDR3: TGTGCCAGCACCCTCCGGGGGGGCGGCTATGGCTACACCTTC. Amino acids: CASTLRGGGYGYTF. Variable domain in full (rest from reference TRBV2 and TRBJ1-2): EPEVTQTPSHQVTQMGQEVILRCVPISNHLYFYWYRQILGQKVEFLVSFYNNEISEKSEIFDDQFSVERPDGSNFTLKIRSTKLEDSAMYFCASTLRGGGYGYTFGSGTRLTVV.

This chain uses TRBV19 with TRBJ2-6, with D perhaps TRBD1 (6 bases). The CDR3 is 14 residues long. The germline CDR1 and CDR2 sequences are LNHDA and SQIVND (reference sequence). The germline V and J ends were trimmed by 6 bases and 2 bases, with 8 bases remaining between them. CDR3 in DNA: TGTGCCAGTAGCTACAGGGCTGGGGCCAACGTCCTGACTTTC. It yields the protein CASSYRAGANVLTF.

This clonotype was recorded at least ten times. The gene calls are TRBV28 and TRBJ2-7, with D possibly matching TRBD1 (6 bases). The CDR3 totals 15 residues. V lost 6 bases to trimming and J lost 1 base, with 16 bases between them. The V gene's germline CDR1 is MDHEN and CDR2 SYDVKM. CDR3 amino acids: CASSARGTGSYEQYF. In DNA form, the CDR3 reads TGTGCCAGCAGCGCCCGAGGTACAGGGTCCTACGAGCAGTACTTC.

The J gene is TRBJ1-5, the V gene TRBV20-1; possibly TRBD1 for D (5 bases). The CDR3 length is 14 residues. Trimming stripped 8 bases from V and 3 bases from J, with 17 bases between. Looked up from germline, CDR1 is DFQATT and CDR2 is SNEGSKA (reference sequence). The CDR3 nucleotides read TGCAGTCTTGGTACAGGTGCCTTCAATCAGCCCCAGCATTTT. Translating gives CSLGTGAFNQPQHF.

This chain uses TRBV30 with TRBJ2-3; D is ambiguous. Between the trimmed V and J ends, which lost 1 base and 10 bases, there was a span of 12 bases. The CDR3 extends over 12 amino acids. Germline CDR1 reads GTSNPN; CDR2 reads SVGIG (reference sequence). The CDR3 is CAWSEAVAAQYF. In nucleotides, the CDR3 is TGTGCCTGGAGTGAAGCTGTGGCTGCGCAGTATTTT.

The table lists this clonotype with a few counts. The V and J genes are TRBV2 and TRBJ1-4, with D maybe TRBD1 (5 bases). Germline V lookup: CDR1 SNHLY, CDR2 FYNNEI. V shed 6 bases and J shed 4 bases, with 18 bases lying between them. CDR3 length: 16 residues. The CDR3, as DNA: TGTGCCAGCAGCGCTGCACCAGACAGTCTTAATGAAAAACTGTTTTTT. It specifies CASSAAPDSLNEKLFF.

This clonotype came up a few times. This could be a read error, since a much larger clone is one nucleotide away. The rearrangement joins TRBV11-2 to TRBJ2-7; 9 nucleotides line up with TRBD2. Germline V CDR1 and CDR2: SGHAT, FQNNGV. The V segment lost 1 base and the J segment 3 bases; nucleotides outside the gene matches: 1. This CDR3 spans 14 amino acids. CDR3 nucleotide sequence: TGTGCCAGCAGCTTAGGTAGCGGGAGCTACGAGCAGTACTTC. Protein product: CASSLGSGSYEQYF. Based on the CDR3 plus reference TRBV11-2 and TRBJ2-7, the full variable domain is EAGVAQSPRYKIIEKRQSVAFWCNPISGHATLYWYQQILGQGPKLLIQFQNNGVVDDSQLPKDRFSAERLKGVDSTLKIQPAKLEDSAVYLCASSLGSGSYEQYFGPGTRLTVT.

This clonotype showed up many times. This sequence joins TRBV7-9 and TRBJ1-2; the D gene is possibly TRBD1 (6 bases). The V end was cut by 1 base, the J end by 4 bases, with 10 bases between. The CDR3 length is 14 residues. Germline assignment: CDR1 SEHNR and CDR2 FQNEAQ (reference sequence). The CDR3 sequence: CASSLVDRLYGYTF. The CDR3 bases are TGTGCCAGCAGCTTAGTCGACAGGCTCTATGGCTACACCTTC.

The genes are TRBV7-6 and TRBJ2-5; possibly TRBD1 for D (5 bases). The CDR3 length is 15 residues. Trimming stripped 1 base from V and 4 bases from J, with 13 bases between. Germline values: CDR1 SGHVS, CDR2 FNYEAQ. The CDR3 sequence: CASSLGGSYRETQYF. CDR3 DNA sequence: TGTGCCAGCAGCTTAGGGGGCTCGTACCGAGAGACCCAGTACTTC. The whole variable domain, filled in from reference TRBV7-6 and TRBJ2-5, reads GAGVSQSPRYKVTKRGQDVALRCDPISGHVSLYWYRQALGQGPEFLTYFNYEAQQDKSGLPNDRFSAERPEGSISTLTIQRTEQRDSAMYRCASSLGGSYRETQYFGPGTRLLVL.

J is TRBJ2-5 and V is TRBV7-2; 12 bases are shared with TRBD2. Trimming took 4 bases from V and 6 from J; bases not matched to a gene: 9. The CDR3 covers 16 residues. Germline CDR1 reads SGHTA; CDR2 reads FQGNSA. The CDR3 loop reads CASSSYPSGGAKTQYF. CDR3 sequence (DNA): TGTGCCAGCAGCTCTTACCCTAGCGGGGGGGCGAAGACCCAGTACTTC.

This CDR3 is CASSQVHGSGNTGELFF. CDR3 DNA: TGCGCCAGCAGCCAAGTACACGGTAGCGGGAACACCGGGGAGCTGTTTTTT. The gene calls are TRBV4-3 and TRBJ2-2; TRBD2 might be the D (6 bases). The length of the CDR3 is 17 residues. Germline assignment: CDR1 LGHNA and CDR2 YSLEER. Trimming shortened V by 1 base and J by 1 base, and 13 bases separated the two germline ends.

With respect to this clonotype: Sequence at one end of the junction differs from germline and may be a read error. The rearrangement links TRBV27 to TRBJ1-4; TRBD1 aligns across 10 bases. Germline V gene lookup returns CDR1 MNHEY and CDR2 SMNVEV (reference sequence). CDR3 size: 17 residues. CDR3 amino acids: CACSSGQGGATNEKLFF. Here the CDR3 DNA reads TGTGCCTGCAGTTCCGGACAGGGGGGCGCAACTAATGAAAAACTGTTTTTT.

This clonotype has a handful of counts. The rearrangement joins TRBV11-2 to TRBJ2-1; TRBD2 might be the D (6 bases). The length of the CDR3 is 13 residues. CDR1 is SGHAT, CDR2 FQNNGV, per germline. V lost 5 bases to trimming and J lost 6 bases, with 11 bases between them. The DNA for the CDR3 is TGTGCCAGCAGCCCCGGACTATCCAATGAGCAGTTCTTC. Protein product: CASSPGLSNEQFF.

This clonotype was observed many times. This rearrangement joins TRBV7-9 to TRBJ2-1; unclear D gene. This CDR3 region has 16 residues. Germline CDR1 and CDR2: SEHNR and FQNEAQ (reference sequence). V was cut by 1 base and J by 0 bases, with 10 bases left in between. The CDR3 here is CASSLEGFYSYNEQFF. In nucleotides, the CDR3 is TGTGCCAGCAGCTTAGAAGGTTTTTACTCCTACAATGAGCAGTTCTTC.